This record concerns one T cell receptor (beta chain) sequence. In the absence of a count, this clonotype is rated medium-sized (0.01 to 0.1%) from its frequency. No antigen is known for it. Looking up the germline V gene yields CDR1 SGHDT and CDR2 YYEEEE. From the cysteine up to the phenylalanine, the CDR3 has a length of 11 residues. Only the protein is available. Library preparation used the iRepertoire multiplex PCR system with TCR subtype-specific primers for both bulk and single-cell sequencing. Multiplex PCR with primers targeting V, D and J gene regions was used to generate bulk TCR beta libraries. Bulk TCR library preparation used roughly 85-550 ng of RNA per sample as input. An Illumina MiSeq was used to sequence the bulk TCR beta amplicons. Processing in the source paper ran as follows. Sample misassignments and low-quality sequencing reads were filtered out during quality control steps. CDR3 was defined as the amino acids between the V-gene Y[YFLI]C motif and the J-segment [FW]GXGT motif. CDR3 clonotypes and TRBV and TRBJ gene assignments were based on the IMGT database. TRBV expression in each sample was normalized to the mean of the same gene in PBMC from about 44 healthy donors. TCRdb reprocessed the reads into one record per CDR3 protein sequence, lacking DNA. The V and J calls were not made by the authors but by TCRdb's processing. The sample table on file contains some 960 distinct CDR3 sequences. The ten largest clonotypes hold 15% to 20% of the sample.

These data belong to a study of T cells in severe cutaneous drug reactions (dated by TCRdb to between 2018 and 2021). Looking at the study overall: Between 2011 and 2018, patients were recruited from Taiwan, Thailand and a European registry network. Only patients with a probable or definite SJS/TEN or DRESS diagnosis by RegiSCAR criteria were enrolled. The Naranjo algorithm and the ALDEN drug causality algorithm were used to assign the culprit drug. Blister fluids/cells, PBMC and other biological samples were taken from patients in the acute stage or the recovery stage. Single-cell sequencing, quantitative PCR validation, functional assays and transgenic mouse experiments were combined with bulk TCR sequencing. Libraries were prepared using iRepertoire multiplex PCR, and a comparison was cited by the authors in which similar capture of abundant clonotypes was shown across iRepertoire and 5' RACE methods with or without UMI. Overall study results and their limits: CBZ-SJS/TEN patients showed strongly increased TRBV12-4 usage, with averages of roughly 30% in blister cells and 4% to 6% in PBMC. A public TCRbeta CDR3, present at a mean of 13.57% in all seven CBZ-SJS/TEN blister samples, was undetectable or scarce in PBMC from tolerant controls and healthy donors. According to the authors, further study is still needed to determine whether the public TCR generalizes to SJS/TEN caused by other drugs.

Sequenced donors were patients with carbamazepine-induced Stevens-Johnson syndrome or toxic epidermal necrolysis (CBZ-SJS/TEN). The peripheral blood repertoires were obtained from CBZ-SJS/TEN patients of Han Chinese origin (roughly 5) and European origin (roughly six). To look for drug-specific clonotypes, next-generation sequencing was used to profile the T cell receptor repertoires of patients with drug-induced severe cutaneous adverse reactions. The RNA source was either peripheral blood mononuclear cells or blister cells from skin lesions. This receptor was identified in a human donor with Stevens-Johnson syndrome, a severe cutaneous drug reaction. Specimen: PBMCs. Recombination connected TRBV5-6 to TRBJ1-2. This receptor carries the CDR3 CASSWDYGYTF.